This passage covers 19 T cell receptor beta chains from one sample sequenced in a study of blood T cells in healthy people across ages. The use of a sample-barcoded 5' primer and a J-beta primer mix characterized a second PCR of 7 to 11 cycles. TCRdb reanalysed the 5' RACE reads using MiXCR and keeps one entry per CDR3 protein. This sample has hundreds of thousands of distinct CDR3 sequences, with 25% found just once. These data also featured in a second study, about T cells of mothers and their children.

Sequences were obtained from blood. The source of these receptors is a boy aged 5-17 years in good health.

The V gene is TRBV7-9, the J gene TRBJ2-5, with D tentatively TRBD1 or TRBD2 (5 bases each). CDR1 is SEHNR, CDR2 FQNEAQ, per germline (reference sequence). The CDR3 contains 16 residues. Trimming left V 5 bases short and J 0 bases short, with 16 bases between. The CDR3 sequence: CASSRGEGLYQETQYF. CDR3 in DNA: TGTGCCAGCAGCCGCGGCGAGGGGCTGTACCAAGAGACCCAGTACTTC.

A remark on this clonotype: Because it lacks the conserved phenylalanine or tryptophan at the end, this CDR3 is likely a read error. The rearrangement joins TRBV7-2 to TRBJ2-6, with TRBD1 as a possible D gene (5 bases). Germline V lookup: CDR1 SGHTA, CDR2 FQGNSA. Trimming pared 5 bases from V and 2 bases from J, leaving 10 bases between. This CDR3 contains 15 residues. This chain's CDR3 is CASSVRQTGANVLTL. The CDR3 coding sequence is TGTGCCAGCAGCGTAAGACAGACTGGGGCCAACGTCCTGACTCTC.

The J gene is TRBJ1-2, the V gene TRBV20-1; D not resolved. V gave up 4 bases and J gave up 8 bases, with 23 bases separating them. Germline V gives CDR1 DFQATT, CDR2 SNEGSKA (reference sequence). The CDR3 contains 15 residues. The CDR3 reads CSATDPWWREKGYTF. The CDR3 nucleotides are TGCAGTGCTACCGACCCTTGGTGGAGGGAGAAAGGCTACACCTTC.

This clonotype was detected a few times. The chain carries TRBV6-6 and TRBJ1-3; D is perhaps TRBD1 (6 bases). The CDR3 totals 14 residues. V was pared by 2 bases and J by 4 bases, with 9 bases between. In germline, CDR1 is MNHNY, CDR2 SVGAGI (reference sequence). The CDR3 nucleotides read TGTGCCAGCAGTTACGCGAGGGGGGGAAACACCATATATTTT. Amino acids: CASSYARGGNTIYF.

The rearrangement joins TRBV12-3 or TRBV12-4 to TRBJ2-5; 11 nucleotides line up with TRBD2. Trimming removed 4 bases from V and 1 base from J; junction bases left unmatched: 8. This CDR3 comprises 17 residues. The CDR3 sequence is CASSSSPGLAVQETQYF. The CDR3, as DNA: TGTGCCAGCAGTTCCTCTCCGGGACTAGCGGTCCAAGAGACCCAGTACTTC.

In its sample, this clonotype was seen a few times. The chain combines TRBV11-3 with TRBJ2-2; 7 nucleotides agree with TRBD2. V lost 1 base and J lost 3; bases outside the gene matches: 8. CDR1 is SGHNT, CDR2 YENEEA, per germline. This CDR3 contains 17 residues. CDR3 loop: CASSLGYGGIDTGELFF. The CDR3, as DNA: TGTGCCAGCAGCTTAGGATACGGGGGGATTGACACCGGGGAGCTGTTTTTT.

This clonotype was picked up a small number of times. This chain connects TRBV6-5 to TRBJ2-6; D ambiguous. The CDR3 extends over 16 amino acids. With 2 bases removed from V and 2 bases from J, the gap between germline ends came to 10 bases. Germline CDR1 is MNHEY and CDR2 is SVGAGI. The CDR3 protein is CASSYQKGTGANVLTF. The CDR3 DNA is TGTGCCAGCAGTTACCAGAAAGGAACTGGGGCCAACGTCCTGACTTTC.

In its sample, this clonotype was seen many times. The chain combines TRBV29-1 with TRBJ2-1; 9 bases line up with TRBD2. The J segment lost 4 bases and the V segment lost 6 bases, leaving 7 bases of the junction unmatched. CDR3 length: 14 residues. The germline V gene has CDR1 SQVTM and CDR2 ANQGSEA. The CDR3 nucleotides read TGCAGCGTGTCCGGGACTAGCAGTTACAATGAGCAGTTCTTC. Amino acids: CSVSGTSSYNEQFF.

This chain connects TRBV11-2 to TRBJ2-5; TRBD1 matches at 12 bases. The CDR3 sequence is 15 residues long. V trimming: 4 bases; J trimming: 4 bases; junction bases outside the gene matches: 4. Germline assignment: CDR1 SGHAT and CDR2 FQNNGV. CDR3: CASSSGQGATETQYF. CDR3 bases: TGTGCCAGCAGCTCGGGACAGGGGGCTACAGAGACCCAGTACTTC.

About this clonotype itself: One junction end disagrees with the germline gene, perhaps due to a read error. The chain has TRBV7-2 and TRBJ2-3; D not resolved. The CDR3 contains 12 residues. Per germline, CDR1 SGHTA and CDR2 FQGNSA. The CDR3 bases are TGTGCCAGCAGATTAGCAGACCATACGCAGTATTTT. Translated: CASRLADHTQYF.

This clonotype was detected only a few times. The rearrangement uses TRBV7-2 and TRBJ2-5; a weak D match, TRBD2 (7 bases). From germline, CDR1 is SGHTA and CDR2 FQGNSA. The V and J ends lost 7 bases and 3 bases respectively, with 15 bases between them. This CDR3 is built from 14 residues. The CDR3 reads CASTKGGKEETQYF. The CDR3 DNA reads as TGTGCCAGCACCAAGGGGGGGAAGGAAGAGACCCAGTACTTC.

This clonotype has more than one count but fewer than ten. This rearrangement joins TRBV6-5 to TRBJ2-6, with D possibly TRBD1 on 6 matching bases. This CDR3 is 18 amino acids long. V dropped 4 bases and J dropped 0 bases, with 16 bases sitting between them. CDR1 MNHEY and CDR2 SVGAGI come from the germline V gene. The CDR3 reads CASSLTGTANSGANVLTF. CDR3 in DNA: TGTGCCAGCAGTTTAACAGGGACCGCTAACTCTGGGGCCAACGTCCTGACTTTC.

The sample holds a few counts of this clonotype. J is TRBJ2-5 and V is TRBV5-6, with TRBD2 matching 8 bases. The DNA end favors TRBJ2-7, so the J call may be wrong. The CDR3 runs to 15 residues. CDR1 is SGHDT and CDR2 is YYEEEE in the germline V gene. The CDR3 sequence is CASSPSGPRTYEQYF. The DNA for the CDR3 is TGTGCCAGCAGCCCTAGCGGGCCCCGGACCTACGAGCAGTACTTC.

This clonotype came up many times. Its ends do not fully match the called genes, so a read error is possible. This chain connects TRBV7-9 to TRBJ2-1, with TRBD2 matching 11 bases. Germline V lookup: CDR1 SEHNR, CDR2 FQNEAQ (reference sequence). The CDR3 covers 15 residues. This chain's CDR3 is CASSLAGGPYNEQFF. The CDR3 DNA reads as TGTGCCAGCAGTTTAGCGGGAGGGCCGTACAATGAGCAGTTCTTC.

The rearrangement joins TRBV7-2 to TRBJ2-1; TRBD2 might be the D (5 bases). Germline V gene sequence: CDR1 SGHTA, CDR2 FQGNSA. V lost 5 bases to trimming and J lost 1 base, with 12 bases between them. This CDR3 is built from 15 residues. CDR3 protein: CASSRAAFSYNEQFF. The CDR3, as DNA: TGTGCCAGCAGCCGAGCGGCTTTTTCCTACAATGAGCAGTTCTTC.

This clonotype was seen only a few times. This chain connects TRBV10-3 to TRBJ2-5; D call uncertain. V shed 3 bases and J shed 5 bases, with 7 bases lying between them. CDR1 and CDR2 from the germline V gene are ENHRY and SYGVKD. The CDR3 is 12 amino acids. CDR3 amino acids: CAISDSPETQYF. The CDR3 region has the DNA TGTGCCATCAGTGACTCACCCGAGACCCAGTACTTC.

The chain combines TRBV30 with TRBJ1-2, with unresolved D. CDR3 size: 14 residues. V lost 1 base and J lost 5, with 14 bases in between. The germline V gene has CDR1 GTSNPN and CDR2 SVGIG (reference sequence). CDR3 DNA sequence: TGTGCCTGGAGTGATGAGGAGACCCAGTATGGCTACACCTTC. Its translation is CAWSDEETQYGYTF.

This clonotype was detected a few times. At one of its ends the junction is not consistent with the germline gene, which may arise from a read error. This chain uses TRBV10-3 with TRBJ1-1; the D is unclear. The CDR3 runs 11 residues. Germline values: CDR1 ENHRY, CDR2 SYGVKD. CDR3 bases: TGTGCTATCAGTGAAGGCACTGAAGCTTTCTTT. Its translation is CAISEGTEAFF.

The chain employs TRBV29-1 and TRBJ1-1; D is ambiguous. The germline V gene encodes CDR1 SQVTM and CDR2 ANQGSEA. This CDR3 region has 14 residues. V was shortened by 3 bases and J by 0 bases, with 11 bases between the two germline ends. CDR3 residues: CSVELKLMNTEAFF. The CDR3 region has the DNA TGCAGCGTTGAGCTAAAGTTAATGAACACTGAAGCTTTCTTT.